The present TCR beta chain was sequenced within a study of response to subunit inactivated influenza vaccine. Whole-study findings and limits: It was suggested by the authors that few new T cells are recruited by each seasonal influenza vaccination.

J lost 3 bases, V lost 4 bases, and 4 bases had no gene match. The CDR3 runs to 15 residues. The germline gives CDR1 SGHRS, CDR2 YFSETQ. In TCRdb, the RT-PCR reads were re-called with MiXCR into one record per CDR3 protein. The sample records hundreds of thousands of distinct CDR3 sequences, over 20% being singletons. A few counts support this clonotype. Its antigen is currently unknown. The chain has TRBV5-1 and TRBJ2-2; 9 nucleotides match TRBD1. The sequence derives from a man between 50 and 75 years old who received an inactivated influenza vaccine. The sample in question was PBMCs from blood, obtained around 22 months after vaccination. CDR3 in amino acids: CASSTGQGDTGELFF. Written as DNA, the CDR3 is TGCGCCAGCAGCACGGGACAGGGAGACACCGGGGAGCTGTTTTTT. The full variable domain, in which reference TRBV5-1 and TRBJ2-2 provide the parts outside the CDR3, is KAGVTQTPRYLIKTRGQQVTLSCSPISGHRSVSWYQQTPGQGLQFLFEYFSETQRNKGNFPGRFSGRQFSNSRSEMNVSTLELGDSALYLCASSTGQGDTGELFFGEGSRLTVL.